The 29 T cell receptor beta chains below were found in one sample sequenced in a study of OX40 agonist ivuxolimab in advanced cancers. Profiling relied on immunoSEQ multiplex PCR, and the TCRdb table lists in-frame clones only, not all of them. The sample includes around 76,000 clones, roughly 78% of them seen just once. Here the sequenced sample was CD4+ or CD8+ T cells sorted from blood, taken in a trial of the OX40 agonist ivuxolimab. Every receptor here comes from an adult with an advanced solid tumor such as melanoma, head and neck, liver or kidney cancer.

J is TRBJ2-7 and V is TRBV7-2, with no clear D. The ends were cut back, 3 bases at V and 0 bases at J, with 12 bases in the middle. Germline CDR1 and CDR2: SGHTA and FQGNSA. This CDR3 is 15 amino acids long. CDR3 bases: TGTGCCAGCAGCTTCCGACCAGGAACCTCCTACGAGCAGTACTTC. Residues: CASSFRPGTSYEQYF.

The chain is built from TRBV6-1 and TRBJ2-1; D is perhaps TRBD1 (5 bases). The V and J ends lost 1 base and 6 bases respectively, with 10 bases between them. This CDR3 has 14 amino acids. CDR1 and CDR2 (germline): MNHNS, SASEGT. The DNA of the CDR3 is TGTGCCAGCAGTGAAGAGGGGATAGGCAATGAGCAGTTCTTC. Protein: CASSEEGIGNEQFF.

This clone occurred once. J is TRBJ2-5 and V is TRBV27; TRBD1 matches 10 bases. The V gene's germline CDR1 is MNHEY and CDR2 SMNVEV (reference sequence). The V segment lost 6 bases and the J segment 3 bases; nucleotides outside the gene matches: 7. The CDR3 loop spans 15 amino acids. The CDR3 sequence is CASRTRDRGKETQYF. In nucleotides, the CDR3 is TGTGCCAGCAGGACCCGGGACAGGGGTAAAGAGACCCAGTACTTC.

The chain carries TRBV29-1 and TRBJ2-5; D perhaps matches TRBD1 (6 bases). Germline lookup yields CDR1 SQVTM and CDR2 ANQGSEA. CDR3 length: 12 amino acids. Trimming cost V 4 bases and J 5 bases, with 11 bases left between them. The CDR3: CSVGGGRETQYF. CDR3 nucleotide sequence: TGCAGCGTTGGTGGGGGCCGGGAGACCCAGTACTTC.

V and J are TRBV18 and TRBJ1-2, with a tentative D call TRBD1 (6 bases). The germline gives CDR1 KGHSH, CDR2 LQKENI. CDR3 length: 16 residues. Trimming shortened V by 4 bases and J by 0 bases, and 15 bases separated the two germline ends. The CDR3 DNA follows: TGTGCCAGCTCACTCCAGGGGCCATCAGCTAACTATGGCTACACCTTC. Translated, it gives CASSLQGPSANYGYTF.

V and J are TRBV2 and TRBJ1-5; D possibly corresponds to TRBD1 (6 bases). The CDR3 covers 15 residues. Looked up from germline, CDR1 is SNHLY and CDR2 is FYNNEI. The V end lost 6 bases, the J end lost 4 bases, and 16 bases lay between the germline ends. The CDR3: CASSLNRVENQPQHF. The CDR3 region has the DNA TGTGCCAGCAGCCTCAACAGGGTGGAGAATCAGCCCCAGCATTTT.

This chain joins TRBV4-3 and TRBJ2-5; D may correspond to TRBD1 or TRBD2 (6 bases each). The J call may be incorrect, as the DNA end agrees better with TRBJ2-7. The CDR3 is 15 amino acids. Germline V gives CDR1 LGHNA, CDR2 YSLEER. DNA of the CDR3: TGCGCCAGCAGCCTTTTACGGGGGCCAGCCTACGAGCAGTACTTC. Protein sequence: CASSLLRGPAYEQYF.

This chain links TRBV2 with TRBJ2-3; D not resolved. V lost 5 bases to trimming and J lost 2 bases, with 8 bases between them. Germline V lookup: CDR1 SNHLY, CDR2 FYNNEI. This CDR3 has 13 amino acids. CDR3 bases: TGTGCCAGCAGTTCGGCTGTCACAGATACGCAGTATTTT. Encoded protein: CASSSAVTDTQYF.

This clone was picked up a small number of times. The V gene is TRBV19, the J gene TRBJ1-2; no reliable D call. The CDR3 contains 14 residues. The V gene lost 3 bases and the J gene lost 0 bases, with 8 bases spanning the gap. Germline loops: CDR1 LNHDA, CDR2 SQIVND (reference sequence). DNA for the CDR3: TGTGCCAGTAGTATTCGCGGGCCTAACTATGGCTACACCTTC. This codes for CASSIRGPNYGYTF.

CDR3 sequence (DNA): TGTGCCAGCAGCATGGGACAGGAGTACGAGCAGTACTTC. This encodes CASSMGQEYEQYF. The chain combines TRBV6-1 with TRBJ2-7, with 8 bases matching TRBD1. V gave up 6 bases and J gave up 4 bases; unmatched junction bases: 5. CDR3 length: 13 amino acids. Germline lookup yields CDR1 MNHNS and CDR2 SASEGT.

This chain connects TRBV7-2 to TRBJ1-1; a weak D match, TRBD1 (5 bases). CDR1 is SGHTA and CDR2 is FQGNSA in the germline V gene. The CDR3 is 12 amino acids. Between the trimmed V and J ends, which lost 4 bases and 8 bases, there was a span of 11 bases. The CDR3 DNA is TGTGCCAGCAGCTCGGTGGGGGTAGAAGCTTTCTTT. Translating gives CASSSVGVEAFF.

This rearrangement joins TRBV5-5 to TRBJ2-7, with TRBD1 matching over 8 bases. There are 15 residues in the CDR3. Per germline, CDR1 SGHKS and CDR2 YYEKEE (reference sequence). With 0 bases clipped from V and 3 bases from J, the junction kept 5 bases outside the gene matches. CDR3 in DNA: TGTGCCAGCAGCTTGGAAAGACAGGGGTACTACGAGCAGTACTTC. Residues: CASSLERQGYYEQYF.

With regard to this clone: A junction boundary mismatches the germline segment, possibly from a read error. The rearrangement uses TRBV10-2 and TRBJ1-1, with D possibly being TRBD1 (6 bases). This CDR3 comprises 13 residues. CDR1 WSHSY and CDR2 SAAADI come from the germline V gene. CDR3 coding DNA: TGCGCCAGCACTGAGACAGGGAACACTGAAGCTTTCTTT. It yields the protein CASTETGNTEAFF.

The V and J genes are TRBV19 and TRBJ1-4; D might be TRBD1 (6 bases). The CDR3 length is 15 residues. Trimming cost V 4 bases and J 4 bases, with 13 bases left between them. Germline CDR1 is LNHDA and CDR2 is SQIVND (reference sequence). Here the CDR3 DNA reads TGTGCCAGTAGTACGGACAGCTGGGGTAATGAAAAACTGTTTTTT. Its protein product is CASSTDSWGNEKLFF.

The rearrangement joins TRBV9 to TRBJ2-5; tentatively, D is TRBD1 (6 bases). The CDR3 is 13 amino acids. The germline V gene encodes CDR1 SGDLS and CDR2 YYNGEE. Trimming removed 2 bases from V and 5 bases from J, with 10 bases in between. CDR3 sequence (DNA): TGTGCCAGCAGCGTGGCAGGGGTCGAGACCCAGTACTTC. This gives the protein CASSVAGVETQYF.

The J gene is TRBJ2-1, the V gene TRBV19; 10 bases align to TRBD2. Germline lookup yields CDR1 LNHDA and CDR2 SQIVND (reference sequence). This CDR3 region has 15 residues. V lost 2 bases, J lost 5 bases, and 3 bases stayed unmatched. The CDR3 spells CASSISGGANNEQFF. The CDR3 nucleotides read TGTGCCAGTAGTATAAGCGGGGGGGCCAACAATGAGCAGTTCTTC.

The chain is built from TRBV6-5 and TRBJ1-1; tentative D call: TRBD1 (5 bases). The CDR3 extends over 15 amino acids. Per germline, CDR1 MNHEY and CDR2 SVGAGI. V was trimmed by 2 bases and J by 6 bases, leaving 16 bases between them. The CDR3 reads CASSYLQGRAAEAFF. DNA for the CDR3: TGTGCCAGCAGTTACCTTCAGGGAAGGGCCGCTGAAGCTTTCTTT.

A single count supports this clone. V gene TRBV29-1 combines with J gene TRBJ2-1; 9 nucleotides match TRBD1. CDR1 is SQVTM, CDR2 ANQGSEA, per germline. This CDR3 is 14 amino acids long. The V and J ends lost 5 bases and 6 bases, in that order; junction bases with no gene match: 8. In nucleotides, the CDR3 is TGCAGCGTTTCTACAGGGGGCGCAGGCAATGAGCAGTTCTTC. It codes for CSVSTGGAGNEQFF.

The J gene is TRBJ1-5, the V gene TRBV25-1; TRBD1 might be the D (5 bases). The CDR3 loop spans 14 amino acids. Per germline, CDR1 MGHDK and CDR2 SYGVNS. V was trimmed by 6 bases and J by 6 bases, leaving 15 bases between them. As DNA, the CDR3 is TGTGCCAGCAGCCCCTCGGCAGGGAGTCAGCCCCAGCATTTT. It specifies CASSPSAGSQPQHF. Full variable domain (rest looked up from reference TRBV25-1 and TRBJ1-5): EADIYQTPRYLVIGTGKKITLECSQTMGHDKMYWYQQDPGMELHLIHYSYGVNSTEKGDLSSESTVSRIRTEHFPLTLESARPSHTSQYLCASSPSAGSQPQHFGDGTRLSIL.

The rearrangement joins TRBV30 to TRBJ1-5; the D gene is possibly TRBD1 (6 bases). The germline CDR1 and CDR2 sequences are GTSNPN and SVGIG (reference sequence). Trimming left V 4 bases short and J 5 bases short, with 12 bases between. CDR3 length equals 13 residues. The CDR3 bases are TGTGCCTGGAACCAGGGGCCTGATCAGCCCCAGCATTTT. Translated: CAWNQGPDQPQHF.

The V gene is TRBV6-5, the J gene TRBJ2-7; D could derive from TRBD1 or TRBD2 (6 bases each). This CDR3 has 14 amino acids. Trimming removed 5 bases from V and 3 bases from J, with 14 bases in between. The germline V gene encodes CDR1 MNHEY and CDR2 SVGAGI. CDR3 bases: TGTGCCAGCAGTCGCGGGACACCCTACTACGAGCAGTACTTC. The encoded protein is CASSRGTPYYEQYF.

V and J are TRBV6-6 and TRBJ1-5, with D maybe TRBD1 (6 bases). V shed 6 bases and J shed 1 base, with 10 bases lying between them. Germline CDR1 MNHNY, CDR2 SVGAGI (reference sequence). The CDR3 has 14 amino acids. CDR3 in DNA: TGTGCCAGCAGCTTCCAGGGGAGCAATCAGCCCCAGCATTTT. Amino acids: CASSFQGSNQPQHF.

This clone was observed a handful of times. The chain combines TRBV4-1 with TRBJ1-1, with 9 bases aligning to TRBD1. Trimming removed 2 bases from V and 8 bases from J; junction bases left unmatched: 6. This CDR3 contains 14 residues. The germline V gene encodes CDR1 MGHRA and CDR2 YSYEKL. CDR3 nucleotide sequence: TGCGCCAGCAGCCAACCGGACAGGGGAAGCGAAGCTTTCTTT. Its translation is CASSQPDRGSEAFF.

A word on this clone: Other DNA sequences in this sample translate to the same CDR3. The chain employs TRBV6-4 and TRBJ1-1, with D tentatively TRBD1 (5 bases). V was trimmed by 3 bases and J by 1 base, leaving 6 bases between them. Germline CDR1 and CDR2: MRHNA and SNTAGT. The length of the CDR3 is 13 residues. CDR3 in DNA: TGTGCCAGCAGTGAGGGACGGAACACTGAAGCTTTCTTT. As protein: CASSEGRNTEAFF.

The chain combines TRBV7-9 with TRBJ1-2, with 9 bases identical to TRBD1. There are 15 residues in the CDR3. CDR1 SEHNR and CDR2 FQNEAQ come from the germline V gene (reference sequence). V lost 1 base, J lost 4 bases, and 4 bases stayed unmatched. CDR3 nucleotides: TGTGCCAGCAGCTTAGTTGGGACAGGGAGCTATGGCTACACCTTC. Its translation: CASSLVGTGSYGYTF.

The V call is TRBV28, the J call TRBJ1-2, with D hard to call. V lost 5 bases and J lost 0, with 16 bases in between. Germline V CDR1 and CDR2: MDHEN, SYDVKM. The length of the CDR3 is 16 residues. CDR3 nucleotide sequence: TGTGCCAGCAGTCCCCCGACGGTAACTTCTAACTATGGCTACACCTTC. Protein sequence: CASSPPTVTSNYGYTF.

The chain is built from TRBV5-1 and TRBJ2-7; D may be TRBD1 or TRBD2 (5 bases each). CDR1 SGHRS and CDR2 YFSETQ come from the germline V gene. CDR3 length: 14 residues. Trimming left V 0 bases short and J 5 bases short, with 12 bases between. The chain's CDR3 is CASSLDGEGDEQYF. The CDR3 DNA reads as TGCGCCAGCAGCTTGGACGGGGAAGGGGACGAGCAGTACTTC. The variable domain in full, completed from reference TRBV5-1 and TRBJ2-7, reads KAGVTQTPRYLIKTRGQQVTLSCSPISGHRSVSWYQQTPGQGLQFLFEYFSETQRNKGNFPGRFSGRQFSNSRSEMNVSTLELGDSALYLCASSLDGEGDEQYFGPGTRLTVT.

The V gene is TRBV7-9, the J gene TRBJ2-3, with D uncertain. Germline V gene lookup returns CDR1 SEHNR and CDR2 FQNEAQ (reference sequence). Trimming took off 5 bases at V and 4 bases at J, with 4 bases between the two ends. The CDR3 has 11 amino acids. The DNA for the CDR3 is TGTGCCAGCAGCAATTCAGATACGCAGTATTTT. It encodes CASSNSDTQYF.

The rearrangement joins TRBV25-1 to TRBJ2-7, with 7 bases aligning to TRBD1. Germline V CDR1 and CDR2: MGHDK, SYGVNS. Trimming at V came to 6 bases and at J to 3 bases, leaving 5 bases not matched to a gene. The CDR3 is 13 amino acids. This CDR3 is CASSDGTDYEQYF. CDR3 DNA: TGTGCCAGCAGCGACGGGACAGACTACGAGCAGTACTTC.